Each of the 17 T cell receptor beta chains below was sequenced from the same sample in a study of CD8 T cells in Susac syndrome. With random hexamers, about 0.5 to 1 ug RNA was reverse transcribed. One entry per CDR3 protein results from TCRdb running MiXCR on the immunoSEQ multiplex PCR reads. The data hold about 23,000 distinct CDR3 sequences, with approximately 92% observed a single time. Sample: CD8+ T cells from PBMCs. These receptors were taken from a human donor with Susac syndrome.

The rearrangement joins TRBV19 to TRBJ2-7, with 13 bases matching TRBD2. V trimming: 6 bases; J trimming: 4 bases; junction bases outside the gene matches: 6. The CDR3 covers 15 residues. CDR1 is LNHDA and CDR2 is SQIVND in the germline V gene (reference sequence). The CDR3 DNA reads TGTGCCAGTAGCCGGACTAGCGGGGGACAGTACGAGCAGTACTTC. Translating gives CASSRTSGGQYEQYF.

This clonotype turned up a few times. This sequence joins TRBV4-1 and TRBJ1-4; D is possibly TRBD1 (5 bases). This CDR3 comprises 14 residues. V was shortened by 1 base and J by 4 bases, with 7 bases between the two germline ends. Germline assignment: CDR1 MGHRA and CDR2 YSYEKL. The CDR3 reads CASSQVRDNEKLFF. In DNA form, the CDR3 reads TGCGCCAGCAGCCAAGTCAGGGATAATGAAAAACTGTTTTTT.

CDR3 nucleotides: TGCAGCGTCTCCGGGACAGGAAAGAACACCATATATTTT. This codes for CSVSGTGKNTIYF. J is TRBJ1-3 and V is TRBV29-1; 8 nucleotides match TRBD1. In germline, CDR1 is SQVTM, CDR2 ANQGSEA. J gave up 7 bases and V 6 bases, and 8 bases lay outside the gene matches. The CDR3 consists of 13 residues.

The chain uses TRBV7-2 and TRBJ2-2, with D maybe TRBD1 (6 bases). V was clipped by 0 bases and J by 5 bases, with 19 bases between them. CDR1 is SGHTA, CDR2 FQGNSA, per germline. The CDR3 totals 18 residues. For the CDR3, the DNA is TGTGCCAGCAGCTTAGCGCTACAGGGTGTAGCAAGGACCGGGGAGCTGTTTTTT. Translated: CASSLALQGVARTGELFF.

The J gene is TRBJ1-3, the V gene TRBV28; D is uncertain. The CDR3 runs to 11 residues. Trimming removed 11 bases from V and 4 bases from J, with 9 bases in between. Germline V lookup: CDR1 MDHEN, CDR2 SYDVKM. The CDR3 sequence: CAHSRGNTIYF. The CDR3 DNA reads as TGTGCCCACTCCCGGGGAAACACCATATATTTT.

Only one count was recorded for this clonotype. The chain's CDR3 is CSAWDRGTPGELFF. The DNA of the CDR3 is TGCAGTGCCTGGGACAGGGGGACTCCCGGGGAGCTGTTTTTT. The chain recombines TRBV20-1 with TRBJ2-2; 11 bases agree with TRBD1. Germline assignment: CDR1 DFQATT and CDR2 SNEGSKA (reference sequence). V lost 6 bases and J lost 6; bases outside the gene matches: 6. There are 14 residues in the CDR3.

The chain joins TRBV24-1 to TRBJ2-2, with a possible D match to TRBD2 (6 bases). Germline V lookup: CDR1 KGHDR, CDR2 SFDVKD. The CDR3 has 12 amino acids. Trimming removed 9 bases from V and 6 bases from J, with 10 bases in between. CDR3 amino acids: CATGGTPGELFF. CDR3 bases: TGTGCCACCGGGGGGACCCCCGGGGAGCTGTTTTTT.

CDR3 protein: CASRGTGALRVSYEQYF. Here the CDR3 DNA reads TGTGCCAGCAGGGGGACTGGGGCTCTAAGGGTTTCCTACGAGCAGTACTTC. The J gene is TRBJ2-7, the V gene TRBV28, with D possibly being TRBD2 (6 bases). Germline CDR1 is MDHEN and CDR2 is SYDVKM. Trimming left V 6 bases short and J 1 base short, with 22 bases between. This CDR3 comprises 17 residues. Based on the CDR3 plus reference TRBV28 and TRBJ2-7, the full variable domain is DVKVTQSSRYLVKRTGEKVFLECVQDMDHENMFWYRQDPGLGLRLIYFSYDVKMKEKGDIPEGYSVSREKKERFSLILESASTNQTSMYLCASRGTGALRVSYEQYFGPGTRLTVT.

The V gene is TRBV19, the J gene TRBJ1-2, with a tentative D call TRBD1 (5 bases). This CDR3 is built from 17 residues. Per the germline V gene, CDR1 is LNHDA and CDR2 is SQIVND (reference sequence). V was clipped by 6 bases and J by 0 bases, with 20 bases between them. DNA for the CDR3: TGTGCCAGTAGCATATGGCAGGGCCCTTCTTCTAACTATGGCTACACCTTC. Translation gives CASSIWQGPSSNYGYTF.

This chain links TRBV7-9 with TRBJ2-1; D gene ambiguous. Trimming stripped 5 bases from V and 7 bases from J, with 9 bases between. The CDR3 has 12 amino acids. Germline values: CDR1 SEHNR, CDR2 FQNEAQ (reference sequence). The CDR3: CASSLNWNEQFF. The CDR3 nucleotides are TGTGCCAGCAGCCTCAATTGGAATGAGCAGTTCTTC.

The chain carries TRBV6-2 or TRBV6-3 and TRBJ2-1; maybe TRBD1 (5 bases). The CDR3 extends over 16 amino acids. V was trimmed by 0 bases and J by 0 bases, leaving 9 bases between them. Per the germline V gene, CDR1 is MNHEY and CDR2 is SVGEGT. CDR3 residues: CASSYSIQASYNEQFF. The CDR3 DNA reads as TGTGCCAGCAGTTACTCGATACAGGCCTCCTACAATGAGCAGTTCTTC.

The chain joins TRBV2 to TRBJ2-5, with D unclear. The CDR3 totals 14 residues. The V end was cut by 5 bases, the J end by 3 bases, with 13 bases between. Per the germline V gene, CDR1 is SNHLY and CDR2 is FYNNEI. The CDR3 nucleotides are TGTGCCAGCAGTTGGGCGGTTAAGGAAGAGACCCAGTACTTC. Its translation: CASSWAVKEETQYF.

The chain carries TRBV6-2 or TRBV6-3 and TRBJ2-5; 7 bases fit TRBD1. The junction had 6 bases not matched to a gene; V was cut back by 5 bases and J by 3 bases. The CDR3 length is 14 residues. The germline gives CDR1 MNHEY, CDR2 SVGEGT. CDR3: CASSLPTGKETQYF. CDR3 nucleotide sequence: TGTGCCAGCAGTCTCCCGACAGGGAAAGAGACCCAGTACTTC.

V usage is TRBV25-1 and J usage is TRBJ2-1; D might be TRBD2 (5 bases). Trimming pared 4 bases from V and 8 bases from J, leaving 24 bases between. The CDR3 is 17 amino acids. CDR1 and CDR2 (germline): MGHDK, SYGVNS. CDR3 in amino acids: CASSVEGTAVRVDEQFF. CDR3 DNA sequence: TGTGCCAGCAGTGTTGAGGGCACGGCAGTCCGAGTCGATGAGCAGTTCTTC.

The chain has TRBV28 and TRBJ2-2; no clear D gene. Germline V gene lookup returns CDR1 MDHEN and CDR2 SYDVKM. The CDR3 loop spans 13 amino acids. Trimming pared 3 bases from V and 5 bases from J, leaving 7 bases between. CDR3 sequence reads: CASSLYKTGELFF. DNA of the CDR3: TGTGCCAGCAGTTTGTACAAAACCGGGGAGCTGTTTTTT.

With regard to this clonotype: A read error may account for a junction end that differs from germline. Written as DNA, the CDR3 is TGTGCCACCAGCATAGGGACAGGGGACAGGGATACGCAGTATTTT. It is translated as CATSIGTGDRDTQYF. V and J are TRBV7-9 and TRBJ2-3, with 10 bases matching TRBD1. The germline V gene encodes CDR1 SEHNR and CDR2 FQNEAQ (reference sequence). The CDR3 consists of 15 residues. The variable domain in full, with the rest retrieved from reference TRBV7-9 and TRBJ2-3, is DTGVSQNPRHKITKRGQNVTFRCDPISEHNRLYWYRQTLGQGPEFLTYFQNEAQLEKSRLLSDRFSAERPKGSFSTLEIQRTEQGDSAMYLCATSIGTGDRDTQYFGPGTRLTVL.

This chain connects TRBV5-6 to TRBJ2-7; D is tentatively TRBD1 or TRBD2 (6 bases each). This CDR3 has 13 residues. CDR1 SGHDT and CDR2 YYEEEE come from the germline V gene. V lost 0 bases and J 12 bases, leaving 16 bases between the germline ends. CDR3 bases: TGTGCCAGCAGCTTGGTCGGGCGGGACACACCGTACTTC. Its translation is CASSLVGRDTPYF. Looking up the rest from reference TRBV5-6 and TRBJ2-7 gives the full variable domain: DAGVTQSPTHLIKTRGQQVTLRCSPKSGHDTVSWYQQALGQGPQFIFQYYEEEERQRGNFPDRFSGHQFPNYSSELNVNALLLGDSALYLCASSLVGRDTPYFGPGTRLTVT.